The sequence of this T cell receptor beta chain was determined in a study of blood T cells in healthy people across ages. Next came a second PCR, run for about 7 to 11 cycles, which used a sample-barcoded 5' primer along with a J-beta primer mix. Via MiXCR, TCRdb re-called the 5' RACE reads, giving one row per CDR3 protein. The sample has about 640,000 distinct CDR3 sequences, roughly 58% seen once. The table lists this clonotype with a few counts. The CDR3 extends over 15 amino acids. CDR1 and CDR2 from the germline V gene are WSHSY and SAAADI. V lost 4 bases and J lost 5, with 12 bases in between. Sequenced input: blood. The chain has TRBV10-2 and TRBJ1-6; D is perhaps TRBD1 (5 bases). The sequence derives from a man aged 60-69 years in good health. The CDR3 DNA is TGCGCCAGCAGTGCCGCAGGGATGGATAATTCACCCCTCCACTTT. Translating it yields CASSAAGMDNSPLHF.